The 23 T cell receptor beta chains given below trace back to one sample, sequenced in a study of shared T cell receptors in the human thymus. Sequencing was performed with immunoSEQ multiplex PCR; in TCRdb, only in-frame clones are kept and a portion is missing. Here the sample spans approximately 730,000 clones, 80% to 90% being singletons. A further study also used this sample, focusing on human thymus T cells.

The sample was thymocytes. These TCRs come from a girl under three years old with a congenital heart defect.

This clone has only one observation. The V and J genes are TRBV7-2 and TRBJ1-4, with 8 bases lining up with TRBD1. Per the germline V gene, CDR1 is SGHTA and CDR2 is FQGNSA. J gave up 11 bases and V 2 bases, and 4 bases lay outside the gene matches. This CDR3 has 13 residues. CDR3 loop: CASSLFRTGKLFF. The DNA for the CDR3 is TGTGCCAGCAGCTTATTTAGGACAGGGAAACTGTTTTTT. Full variable domain (missing parts from reference TRBV7-2 and TRBJ1-4): GAGVSQSPSNKVTEKGKDVELRCDPISGHTALYWYRQSLGQGLEFLIYFQGNSAPDKSGLPSDRFSAERTGGSVSTLTIQRTQQEDSAVYLCASSLFRTGKLFFGSGTQLSVL.

The chain recombines TRBV7-9 with TRBJ1-1; unclear D gene. The CDR3 sequence is 14 residues long. V was trimmed by 1 base and J by 1 base, leaving 7 bases between them. Germline V gene sequence: CDR1 SEHNR, CDR2 FQNEAQ (reference sequence). The CDR3 sequence: CASSLDWRNTEAFF. The DNA of the CDR3 is TGTGCCAGCAGCTTAGATTGGAGGAACACTGAAGCTTTCTTT. Full variable domain (rest looked up from reference TRBV7-9 and TRBJ1-1): DTGVSQNPRHKITKRGQNVTFRCDPISEHNRLYWYRQTLGQGPEFLTYFQNEAQLEKSRLLSDRFSAERPKGSFSTLEIQRTEQGDSAMYLCASSLDWRNTEAFFGQGTRLTVV.

The J gene is TRBJ2-2, the V gene TRBV10-3, with a weak D call TRBD1 (6 bases). Germline CDR1 reads ENHRY; CDR2 reads SYGVKD. Between the trimmed V and J ends, which lost 0 bases and 0 bases, there was a span of 17 bases. The CDR3 extends over 19 amino acids. This CDR3 reads CAISESPNRADSNTGELFF. DNA for the CDR3: TGTGCCATCAGTGAGTCCCCCAACAGGGCTGATTCGAACACCGGGGAGCTGTTTTTT.

Here the CDR3 reads CAISRGSINEKLFF. CDR3 sequence (DNA): TGTGCCATCTCCCGGGGGTCCATCAATGAAAAACTGTTTTTT. The gene calls are TRBV10-3 and TRBJ1-4; TRBD1 is a possible D gene (5 bases). Between the trimmed V and J ends, which lost 8 bases and 5 bases, there was a span of 15 bases. The CDR3 contains 14 residues. The V gene's germline CDR1 is ENHRY and CDR2 SYGVKD.

The chain employs TRBV27 and TRBJ1-2; D unclear. The germline V gene encodes CDR1 MNHEY and CDR2 SMNVEV (reference sequence). The length of the CDR3 is 12 residues. Between the trimmed V and J ends, which lost 4 bases and 3 bases, there was a span of 6 bases. The CDR3 DNA follows: TGTGCCAGCAGTTCTCCCGACTATGGCTACACCTTC. Translating gives CASSSPDYGYTF.

Here the CDR3 DNA reads TGTGCCAGCAGCTTAGGGAGGACAGGCCTTTTTCCCCTCCACTTT. Translation: CASSLGRTGLFPLHF. This chain uses TRBV5-8 with TRBJ1-6, with 7 bases identical to TRBD1. CDR1 is SGHTS and CDR2 is YDEGEE in the germline V gene. The CDR3 spans 15 residues. After removal of 2 bases from V and 13 bases from J, the junction contained 12 bases not matched to a gene.

The chain has TRBV4-1 and TRBJ2-7; D perhaps matches TRBD2 (5 bases). This CDR3 has 16 residues. The V gene's germline CDR1 is MGHRA and CDR2 YSYEKL. V lost 0 bases, J lost 2 bases, and 14 bases lay in between. CDR3: CASSQDLEARPYEQYF. The CDR3 region has the DNA TGCGCCAGCAGCCAAGATTTGGAGGCACGGCCCTACGAGCAGTACTTC.

V usage is TRBV29-1 and J usage is TRBJ2-1; a weak D match, TRBD2 (6 bases). The germline V gene has CDR1 SQVTM and CDR2 ANQGSEA. The CDR3 has 16 amino acids. The V end lost 3 bases, the J end lost 5 bases, and 20 bases lay between the germline ends. The CDR3 region has the DNA TGCAGCGTTGACCCCAGCACTAGCTGGAACCACAATGAGCAGTTCTTC. The encoded protein is CSVDPSTSWNHNEQFF.

The gene calls are TRBV29-1 and TRBJ1-2, with 11 bases matching TRBD1. V lost 4 bases to trimming and J lost 4 bases; unmatched junction nucleotides: 11. Germline CDR1 reads SQVTM; CDR2 reads ANQGSEA. The CDR3 contains 16 residues. CDR3 amino acids: CSVAPDRGPLGYGYTF. The DNA of the CDR3 is TGCAGCGTTGCTCCGGACAGGGGGCCTCTGGGCTATGGCTACACCTTC.

This sequence joins TRBV9 and TRBJ1-1; D is possibly TRBD1 (6 bases). The CDR3 spans 17 residues. V gave up 1 base and J gave up 0 bases, with 16 bases separating them. Germline CDR1 is SGDLS and CDR2 is YYNGEE. In DNA, the CDR3 is TGTGCCAGCAGCGTACTCCCCAGGGGTGGGATGAACACTGAAGCTTTCTTT. Translated, it gives CASSVLPRGGMNTEAFF.

With respect to this clone: Different DNA sequences within this sample yield the same CDR3. The chain uses TRBV5-4 and TRBJ2-5, with 10 positions matching TRBD2. Germline V lookup: CDR1 SGHNT, CDR2 YYREEE (reference sequence). V was pared by 0 bases and J by 1 base, with 0 bases of the junction left unmatched. The CDR3 spans 15 residues. CDR3 amino acids: CASSLGLAGQETQYF. DNA of the CDR3: TGTGCCAGCAGCTTGGGACTAGCGGGCCAAGAGACCCAGTACTTC. Full variable domain (outside the CDR3, taken from reference TRBV5-4 and TRBJ2-5): ETGVTQSPTHLIKTRGQQVTLRCSSQSGHNTVSWYQQALGQGPQFIFQYYREEENGRGNFPPRFSGLQFPNYSSELNVNALELDDSALYLCASSLGLAGQETQYFGPGTRLLVL.

V gene TRBV6-1 combines with J gene TRBJ1-6; D may be TRBD1 (5 bases). The length of the CDR3 is 18 residues. The V end lost 4 bases, the J end lost 5 bases, and 21 bases lay between the germline ends. Germline-derived CDR1 and CDR2 are MNHNS and SASEGT. In DNA form, the CDR3 reads TGTGCCAGCAGTGGATCCTTCAGGGTCCAGCAACATAATTCACCCCTCCACTTT. It specifies CASSGSFRVQQHNSPLHF.

The rearrangement links TRBV11-2 to TRBJ2-7; D may be TRBD2 (6 bases). Germline loops: CDR1 SGHAT, CDR2 FQNNGV. The V gene lost 10 bases and the J gene lost 2 bases, with 15 bases spanning the gap. The CDR3 has 13 amino acids. The CDR3 sequence: CATRDSTTYEQYF. As DNA, the CDR3 is TGTGCCACCAGGGACTCTACAACCTACGAGCAGTACTTC.

The chain links TRBV23-1 to TRBJ1-2; D might be TRBD1 (6 bases). TRBV23-1 qualifies as an ORF whose function is uncertain. CDR3 length: 14 amino acids. Trimming pared 7 bases from V and 5 bases from J, leaving 17 bases between. CDR3 nucleotide sequence: TGCGCCAGCAACCCAGGGGTATCTCGGTATGGCTACACCTTC. Amino acid sequence: CASNPGVSRYGYTF.

The chain combines TRBV30 with TRBJ2-7, with TRBD1 matching 8 bases. After removal of 0 bases from V and 2 bases from J, the junction contained 9 bases not matched to a gene. Germline CDR1 is GTSNPN and CDR2 is SVGIG (reference sequence). This CDR3 spans 16 amino acids. CDR3 loop: CAWSVQSQGVAYEQYF. For the CDR3, the DNA is TGTGCCTGGAGTGTACAGTCACAGGGGGTCGCCTACGAGCAGTACTTC.

This clone was observed once. The chain has TRBV27 and TRBJ2-7; a weak D match, TRBD2 (7 bases). Germline-derived CDR1 and CDR2 are MNHEY and SMNVEV (reference sequence). V dropped 8 bases and J dropped 2 bases, with 10 bases sitting between them. The CDR3 runs to 12 residues. The DNA of the CDR3 is TGTGCCAGCGTAGGGGGGGCCTACGAGCAGTACTTC. Translating it yields CASVGGAYEQYF.

The chain joins TRBV10-2 to TRBJ1-2; 9 positions agree with TRBD1. Germline lookup yields CDR1 WSHSY and CDR2 SAAADI. The junction had 13 bases not matched to a gene; V was cut back by 8 bases and J by 6 bases. The CDR3 has 15 residues. CDR3 loop: CASGFRGQGIDGYTF. The CDR3 DNA is TGCGCCAGCGGTTTTCGGGGACAGGGCATAGATGGCTACACCTTC.

This clone was counted between two and nine times. This chain connects TRBV25-1 to TRBJ1-5; D unresolved. CDR1 is MGHDK and CDR2 is SYGVNS in the germline V gene. V was trimmed by 5 bases and J by 7 bases, leaving 15 bases between them. The CDR3 runs to 14 residues. The CDR3: CASSKTVTGQPQHF. The CDR3 DNA sequence: TGTGCCAGCAGTAAAACAGTGACGGGGCAGCCCCAGCATTTT. Filled out from reference TRBV25-1 and TRBJ1-5, the complete variable domain reads EADIYQTPRYLVIGTGKKITLECSQTMGHDKMYWYQQDPGMELHLIHYSYGVNSTEKGDLSSESTVSRIRTEHFPLTLESARPSHTSQYLCASSKTVTGQPQHFGDGTRLSIL.

The rearrangement links TRBV4-1 to TRBJ1-1; 7 bases agree with TRBD1. V shed 4 bases, J shed 1 base, and the junction held 12 bases outside the gene matches. This CDR3 contains 17 residues. The germline V gene has CDR1 MGHRA and CDR2 YSYEKL. The CDR3 loop reads CASSLPIKQGRNTEAFF. CDR3 nucleotide sequence: TGCGCCAGCAGCCTACCTATAAAACAGGGGAGGAACACTGAAGCTTTCTTT.

This chain connects TRBV7-6 to TRBJ1-5, with 8 bases that match TRBD1. Germline-derived CDR1 and CDR2 are SGHVS and FNYEAQ. The V segment lost 1 base and the J segment 1 base; nucleotides outside the gene matches: 12. The CDR3 is made up of 19 amino acids. The CDR3 bases are TGTGCCAGCAGCTTAGGAGGACAGGGAGGTAAAGAAAGCAATCAGCCCCAGCATTTT. It encodes CASSLGGQGGKESNQPQHF.

CDR3 nucleotide sequence: TGTGCCACAGGGGGGACGGATGGAAACACCATATATTTT. Translated: CATGGTDGNTIYF. The chain combines TRBV6-5 with TRBJ1-3; 7 positions agree with TRBD1. The trim removed 10 bases at V and 3 bases at J, leaving 6 bases unmatched. The length of the CDR3 is 13 residues. The germline CDR1 and CDR2 sequences are MNHEY and SVGAGI.

The chain combines TRBV7-2 with TRBJ2-7; D may be TRBD1 (5 bases). CDR1 is SGHTA and CDR2 is FQGNSA in the germline V gene. Trimming pared 5 bases from V and 2 bases from J, leaving 13 bases between. The CDR3 extends over 14 amino acids. CDR3 region: CASSPPGHPYEQYF. The CDR3 coding sequence is TGTGCCAGCAGCCCCCCAGGGCACCCCTACGAGCAGTACTTC.

This clone occurred a few times. The genes are TRBV4-1 and TRBJ1-5, with D unclear. Trimming shortened V by 1 base and J by 5 bases, and 9 bases separated the two germline ends. The CDR3 has 14 amino acids. Germline V gene sequence: CDR1 MGHRA, CDR2 YSYEKL. The CDR3 loop reads CASSQASLDQPQHF. DNA for the CDR3: TGCGCCAGCAGCCAAGCTTCTCTTGATCAGCCCCAGCATTTT.